This T cell receptor (beta chain) was recorded in a study of blood T cell repertoires in COVID-19. Study-level information: Researchers got acute and convalescent COVID-19 samples from the United States, Italy and Spain.

This clone appeared once. Libraries were prepared by immunoSEQ multiplex PCR; TCRdb keeps only in-frame clonotypes and omits some of them. The sample includes roughly 150,000 clones, just under 90% seen only once; the top ten take 10%. The CDR3 has 15 amino acids. V was trimmed by 5 bases and J by 0 bases, leaving 11 bases between them. Germline V CDR1 and CDR2: LNHDA, SQIVND (reference sequence). The V call is TRBV19, the J call TRBJ2-1; possibly TRBD1 for D (5 bases). This TCR was recovered from a woman between 65 and 79 years old with COVID-19, enrolled during active disease. The sequencing input was peripheral blood. CDR3 amino acids: CASSFDRSSYNEQFF. The CDR3 DNA follows: TGTGCCAGTAGTTTCGACAGAAGCTCCTACAATGAGCAGTTCTTC. Complete variable domain (other parts from reference TRBV19 and TRBJ2-1): DGGITQSPKYLFRKEGQNVTLSCEQNLNHDAMYWYRQDPGQGLRLIYYSQIVNDFQKGDIAEGYSVSREKKESFPLTVTSAQKNPTAFYLCASSFDRSSYNEQFFGPGTRLTVL.